One sample yielded the 14 T cell receptor beta chains listed below, sequenced in a study of T cells of healthy individuals. Each CDR3 protein gets one entry after TCRdb re-called the 5' RACE reads with MiXCR. The table includes about 96,000 distinct CDR3 sequences, 17% detected once. The origin of the receptors is a human donor in good health.

This clonotype was recorded a few times. The chain joins TRBV2 to TRBJ1-1, with 11 bases that match TRBD1. Germline V gene lookup returns CDR1 SNHLY and CDR2 FYNNEI. J lost 4 bases, V lost 8 bases, and 9 bases had no gene match. This CDR3 region has 15 residues. The CDR3 region has the DNA TGTGCCAGCTGTAAACTAGGACAGGGGGCCACTGAAGCTTTCTTT. It encodes CASCKLGQGATEAFF.

The J gene is TRBJ2-1, the V gene TRBV6-2 or TRBV6-3; 12 bases match TRBD2. The CDR3 covers 14 residues. The germline V gene has CDR1 MNHEY and CDR2 SVGEGT. V trimming: 7 bases; J trimming: 10 bases; junction bases outside the gene matches: 8. Here the CDR3 DNA reads TGTGCCAGCACCGGACTAGCGGGAAATCGGGAGCAGTTCTTC. It encodes CASTGLAGNREQFF.

The chain employs TRBV5-1 and TRBJ2-7; D call uncertain. The V gene's germline CDR1 is SGHRS and CDR2 YFSETQ. The CDR3 consists of 14 residues. Trimming stripped 4 bases from V and 0 bases from J, with 11 bases between. Here the CDR3 reads CASSTLPDSYEQYF. The CDR3 bases are TGCGCCAGCAGCACCCTCCCCGACTCCTACGAGCAGTACTTC. The entire variable domain, with the rest obtained from reference TRBV5-1 and TRBJ2-7, is as follows: KAGVTQTPRYLIKTRGQQVTLSCSPISGHRSVSWYQQTPGQGLQFLFEYFSETQRNKGNFPGRFSGRQFSNSRSEMNVSTLELGDSALYLCASSTLPDSYEQYFGPGTRLTVT.

The J gene is TRBJ1-4, the V gene TRBV18, with TRBD1 matching 7 bases. V lost 3 bases and J lost 0; bases outside the gene matches: 13. Germline V lookup: CDR1 KGHSH, CDR2 LQKENI. The CDR3 is 19 residues long. For the CDR3, the DNA is TGTGCCAGCTCACCCGGGGACAGCCGGTTCTTCACAACTAATGAAAAACTGTTTTTT. This translates into CASSPGDSRFFTTNEKLFF.

This clonotype was recorded at least ten times. The V call is TRBV18, the J call TRBJ2-1; 11 bases are a match to TRBD2. The CDR3 has 16 residues. The J segment lost 8 bases and the V segment lost 6 bases, leaving 12 bases of the junction unmatched. Germline values: CDR1 KGHSH, CDR2 LQKENI. The CDR3 bases are TGTGCCAGCTCGCCTACTAGCGGGAGTTCAGGGTATGAGCAGTTCTTC. It translates to CASSPTSGSSGYEQFF.

This clonotype was seen a few times. V is TRBV6-5 and J is TRBJ1-4; D perhaps matches TRBD1 (5 bases). CDR1 and CDR2 (germline): MNHEY, SVGAGI. The CDR3 contains 14 residues. Trimming cost V 7 bases and J 6 bases, with 15 bases left between them. The CDR3 is CASTGLSRHEKLFF. The CDR3 nucleotides are TGTGCCAGCACGGGACTTTCTCGCCATGAAAAACTGTTTTTT.

This clonotype was counted a few times. The chain carries TRBV20-1 and TRBJ2-3, with 11 nucleotides matching TRBD1. The CDR3 has 15 amino acids. Germline values: CDR1 DFQATT, CDR2 SNEGSKA (reference sequence). Unmatched junction bases numbered 10, after V lost 6 bases and J lost 5 bases. CDR3 amino acids: CSAPDRGREGDTQYF. The CDR3 nucleotides read TGCAGTGCCCCGGACAGGGGGCGCGAGGGAGATACGCAGTATTTT.

This clonotype was counted between two and nine times. The gene calls are TRBV28 and TRBJ1-6, with a tentative D call TRBD1 (6 bases). There are 21 residues in the CDR3. Germline V CDR1 and CDR2: MDHEN, SYDVKM. V lost 2 bases to trimming and J lost 0 bases, with 23 bases between them. CDR3 in DNA: TGTGCCAGCAGTTTAATTTCCCCAACAGGGACTTCCAGCTCCTATAATTCACCCCTCCACTTT. This translates into CASSLISPTGTSSSYNSPLHF.

This clonotype appeared many times. This chain links TRBV10-3 with TRBJ2-7; 10 bases agree with TRBD1. CDR1 is ENHRY and CDR2 is SYGVKD in the germline V gene. The CDR3 length is 14 residues. The V segment lost 4 bases and the J segment 3 bases; nucleotides outside the gene matches: 3. This CDR3 is CAISGDRGGYEQYF. Written as DNA, the CDR3 is TGTGCCATCAGTGGGGACAGGGGAGGCTACGAGCAGTACTTC.

The CDR3 bases are TGCAGTGCTAGAGACAGGGAGAGGGTCGAGCAGTACTTC. This encodes CSARDRERVEQYF. V is TRBV20-1 and J is TRBJ2-7, with D perhaps given as TRBD1 or TRBD2 (5 bases each). Trimming removed 0 bases from V and 6 bases from J, with 12 bases in between. Germline V gene lookup returns CDR1 DFQATT and CDR2 SNEGSKA (reference sequence). The CDR3 totals 13 residues.

Only a few counts were recorded for this clonotype. As DNA, the CDR3 is TGCAGTGCTAGTAAGGGGGCAGGGGACACTGAAGCTTTCTTT. Protein: CSASKGAGDTEAFF. The J gene is TRBJ1-1, the V gene TRBV20-1; 7 positions match TRBD1. CDR3 length equals 14 residues. Looked up from germline, CDR1 is DFQATT and CDR2 is SNEGSKA (reference sequence). V dropped 3 bases and J dropped 3; count of bases not matched to a gene: 7.

J is TRBJ2-7 and V is TRBV6-1; 8 bases are shared with TRBD1. Per germline, CDR1 MNHNS and CDR2 SASEGT. The CDR3 is 14 residues long. Losses at the gene ends were 5 bases for V and 3 bases for J; bases not matched to a gene: 6. The CDR3 protein is CASSPRTGSYEQYF. The DNA for the CDR3 is TGTGCCAGCAGTCCACGGACAGGGAGCTACGAGCAGTACTTC.

This clonotype has a handful of counts. V gene TRBV20-1 combines with J gene TRBJ1-5; 7 bases map to TRBD1. Trimming at V came to 6 bases and at J to 4 bases, leaving 12 bases not matched to a gene. Germline CDR1 reads DFQATT; CDR2 reads SNEGSKA (reference sequence). This CDR3 spans 15 amino acids. CDR3 sequence reads: CSAHSGTVKNQPQHF. The CDR3 DNA sequence: TGCAGTGCACACTCCGGGACAGTAAAGAATCAGCCCCAGCATTTT.

The sample holds a few counts of this clonotype. J is TRBJ1-1 and V is TRBV5-1; 7 positions match TRBD1. J gave up 0 bases and V 2 bases, and 1 base lay outside the gene matches. In germline, CDR1 is SGHRS, CDR2 YFSETQ. This CDR3 is 14 amino acids long. CDR3 loop: CASSLTGVNTEAFF. Here the CDR3 DNA reads TGCGCCAGCAGCTTAACAGGGGTGAACACTGAAGCTTTCTTT. Looking up the rest from reference TRBV5-1 and TRBJ1-1 gives the full variable domain: KAGVTQTPRYLIKTRGQQVTLSCSPISGHRSVSWYQQTPGQGLQFLFEYFSETQRNKGNFPGRFSGRQFSNSRSEMNVSTLELGDSALYLCASSLTGVNTEAFFGQGTRLTVV.